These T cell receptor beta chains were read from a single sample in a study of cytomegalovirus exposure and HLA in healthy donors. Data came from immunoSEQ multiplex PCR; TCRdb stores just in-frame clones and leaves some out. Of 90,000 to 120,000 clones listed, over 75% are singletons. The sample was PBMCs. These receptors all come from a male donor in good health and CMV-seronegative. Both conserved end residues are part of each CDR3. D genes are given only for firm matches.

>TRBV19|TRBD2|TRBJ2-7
CASSSTSGRASEQYF
TGTGCCAGTAGCTCAACTAGCGGGAGGGCCAGCGAGCAGTACTTC
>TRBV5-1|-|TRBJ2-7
CASSASVSYEQYF
TGCGCCAGCAGCGCCTCGGTCTCCTACGAGCAGTACTTC
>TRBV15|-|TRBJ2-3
CATSRVRESTDTQYF
TGTGCCACCAGCAGAGTCCGGGAAAGCACAGATACGCAGTATTTT
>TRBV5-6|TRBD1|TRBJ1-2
CASSRDRVLWGYTF
TGTGCCAGCAGTCGGGACAGGGTGTTGTGGGGCTACACCTTC
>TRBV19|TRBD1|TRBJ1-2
CASSMTRGQGLNYGYTF
TGTGCCAGTAGTATGACTAGGGGACAGGGCCTGAACTATGGCTACACCTTC
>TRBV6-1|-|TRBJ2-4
CASSPAPNHKNIQYF
TGTGCCAGCTCTCCCGCGCCCAACCATAAAAACATTCAGTACTTC
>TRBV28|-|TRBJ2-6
CASSFLFGANVLTF
TGTGCCAGCAGTTTCCTATTTGGGGCCAACGTCCTGACTTTC
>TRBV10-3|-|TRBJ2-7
CAIGYSQEVYEQYF
TGTGCCATCGGATACAGCCAGGAAGTCTACGAGCAGTACTTC
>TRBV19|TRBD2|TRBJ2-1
CASSTTSGRYNEQFF
TGTGCCAGTAGCACGACTAGCGGGAGATACAATGAGCAGTTCTTC
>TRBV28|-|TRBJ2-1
CASTLPVPRGHYSYNEQFF
TGTGCCAGCACCCTACCGGTGCCCCGCGGCCACTACTCCTACAATGAGCAGTTCTTC